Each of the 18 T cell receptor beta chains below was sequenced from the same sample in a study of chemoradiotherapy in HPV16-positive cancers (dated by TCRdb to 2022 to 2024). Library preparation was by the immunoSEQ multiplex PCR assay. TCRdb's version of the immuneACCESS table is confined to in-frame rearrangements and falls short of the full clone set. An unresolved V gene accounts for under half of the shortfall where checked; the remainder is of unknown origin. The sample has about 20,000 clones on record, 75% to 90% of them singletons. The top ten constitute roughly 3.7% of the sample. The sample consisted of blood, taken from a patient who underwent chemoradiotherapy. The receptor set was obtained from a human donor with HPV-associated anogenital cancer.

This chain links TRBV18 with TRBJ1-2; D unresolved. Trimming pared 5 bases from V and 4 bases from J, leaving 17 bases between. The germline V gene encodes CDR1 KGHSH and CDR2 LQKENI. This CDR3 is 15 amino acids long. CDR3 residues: CASSEDRGGGYGYTF. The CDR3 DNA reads TGTGCCAGCTCAGAGGATCGGGGAGGCGGCTATGGCTACACCTTC.

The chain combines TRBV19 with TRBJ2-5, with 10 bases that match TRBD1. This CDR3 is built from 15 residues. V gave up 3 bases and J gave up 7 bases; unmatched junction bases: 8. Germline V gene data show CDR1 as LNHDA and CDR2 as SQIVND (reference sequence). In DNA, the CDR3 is TGTGCCAGTAGTATTGACAGGGGGCTTGGTGGGACCCAGTACTTC. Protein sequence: CASSIDRGLGGTQYF.

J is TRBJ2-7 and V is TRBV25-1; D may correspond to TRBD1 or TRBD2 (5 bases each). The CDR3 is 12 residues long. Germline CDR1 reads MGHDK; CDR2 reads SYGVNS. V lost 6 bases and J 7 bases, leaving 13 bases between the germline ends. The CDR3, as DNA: TGTGCCAGCAGAGGGACCGTGAAGGAGCAGTACTTC. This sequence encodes CASRGTVKEQYF.

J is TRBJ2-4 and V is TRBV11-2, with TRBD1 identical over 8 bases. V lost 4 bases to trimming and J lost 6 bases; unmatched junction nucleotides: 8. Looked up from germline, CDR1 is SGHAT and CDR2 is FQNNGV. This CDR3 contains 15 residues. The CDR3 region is CASSSTDREGNIQYF. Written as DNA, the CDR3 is TGTGCCAGCAGCTCCACGGACAGGGAAGGAAACATTCAGTACTTC. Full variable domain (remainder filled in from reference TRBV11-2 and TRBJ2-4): EAGVAQSPRYKIIEKRQSVAFWCNPISGHATLYWYQQILGQGPKLLIQFQNNGVVDDSQLPKDRFSAERLKGVDSTLKIQPAKLEDSAVYLCASSSTDREGNIQYFGAGTRLSVL.

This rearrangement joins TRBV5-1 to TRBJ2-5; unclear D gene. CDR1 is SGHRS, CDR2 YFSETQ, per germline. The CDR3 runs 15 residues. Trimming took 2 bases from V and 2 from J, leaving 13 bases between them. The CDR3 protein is CASSLQPTRQETQYF. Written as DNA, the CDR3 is TGCGCCAGCAGCTTACAACCGACTCGACAAGAGACCCAGTACTTC.

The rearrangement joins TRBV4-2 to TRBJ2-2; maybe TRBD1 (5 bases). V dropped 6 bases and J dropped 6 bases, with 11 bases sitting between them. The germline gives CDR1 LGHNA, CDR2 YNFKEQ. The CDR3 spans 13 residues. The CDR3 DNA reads TGTGCCAGCAGTAGCATAGGGGCCGGGGAGCTGTTTTTT. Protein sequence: CASSSIGAGELFF.

CDR3 DNA sequence: TGTGCCAGCAGCTTAGCTTTCTCGGGGGGGCCGGAGACCCAGTACTTC. Its protein is CASSLAFSGGPETQYF. The chain uses TRBV7-2 and TRBJ2-5; TRBD2 matches 8 bases. Germline CDR1 SGHTA, CDR2 FQGNSA. The junction had 8 bases not matched to a gene; V was cut back by 0 bases and J by 5 bases. The CDR3 is made up of 16 amino acids.

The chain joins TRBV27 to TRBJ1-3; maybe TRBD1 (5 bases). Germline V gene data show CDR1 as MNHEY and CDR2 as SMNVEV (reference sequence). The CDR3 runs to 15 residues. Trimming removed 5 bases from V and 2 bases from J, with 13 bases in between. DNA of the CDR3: TGTGCCAGCAGTCGTTCCAGGGAGGCTGGAAACACCATATATTTT. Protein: CASSRSREAGNTIYF.

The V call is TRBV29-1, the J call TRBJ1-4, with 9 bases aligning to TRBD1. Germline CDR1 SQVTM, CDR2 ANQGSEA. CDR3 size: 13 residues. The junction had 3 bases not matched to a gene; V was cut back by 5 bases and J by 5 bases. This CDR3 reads CSVTGTGNEKLFF. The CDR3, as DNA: TGCAGCGTTACCGGGACAGGGAATGAAAAACTGTTTTTT. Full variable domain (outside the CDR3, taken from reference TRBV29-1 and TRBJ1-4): SAVISQKPSRDICQRGTSLTIQCQVDSQVTMMFWYRQQPGQSLTLIATANQGSEATYESGFVIDKFPISRPNLTFSTLTVSNMSPEDSSIYLCSVTGTGNEKLFFGSGTQLSVL.

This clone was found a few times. In nucleotides, the CDR3 is TGTGCCAGCAGTTACGGTAGCGGGGCGTCCAATGAGCAGTTCTTC. As protein: CASSYGSGASNEQFF. The rearrangement uses TRBV6-5 and TRBJ2-1, with 8 bases matching TRBD2. This CDR3 comprises 15 residues. The trim removed 2 bases at V and 6 bases at J, leaving 6 bases unmatched. The germline V gene has CDR1 MNHEY and CDR2 SVGAGI.

The CDR3 is CASSEGVASSGNTIYF. The CDR3 DNA sequence: TGTGCCAGCAGCGAAGGAGTTGCCTCCTCTGGAAACACCATATATTTT. The chain uses TRBV9 and TRBJ1-3; the D is unclear. The CDR3 covers 16 residues. CDR1 and CDR2 (germline): SGDLS, YYNGEE. The V gene lost 3 bases and the J gene lost 0 bases, with 13 bases spanning the gap.

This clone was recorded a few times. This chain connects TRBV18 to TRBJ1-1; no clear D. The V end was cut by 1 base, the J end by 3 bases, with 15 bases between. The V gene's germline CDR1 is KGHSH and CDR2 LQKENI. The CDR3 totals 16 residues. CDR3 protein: CASSPRVKAGDTEAFF. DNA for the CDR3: TGTGCCAGCTCACCACGGGTAAAGGCCGGGGACACTGAAGCTTTCTTT.

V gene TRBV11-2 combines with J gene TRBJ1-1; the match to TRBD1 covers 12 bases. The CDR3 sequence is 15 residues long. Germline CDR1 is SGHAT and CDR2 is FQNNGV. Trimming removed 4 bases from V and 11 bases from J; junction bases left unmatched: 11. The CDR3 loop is CASSSRPGQGAGAFF. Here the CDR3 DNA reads TGTGCCAGCAGCTCAAGGCCGGGACAGGGGGCAGGGGCTTTCTTT.

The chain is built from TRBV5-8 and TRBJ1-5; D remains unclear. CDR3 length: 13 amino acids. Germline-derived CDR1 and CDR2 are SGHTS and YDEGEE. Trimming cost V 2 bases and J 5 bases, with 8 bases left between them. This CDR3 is CASSLGSHQPQHF. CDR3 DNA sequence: TGTGCCAGCAGCTTAGGGAGCCATCAGCCCCAGCATTTT. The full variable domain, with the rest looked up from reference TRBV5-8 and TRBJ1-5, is EAGVTQSPTHLIKTRGQQATLRCSPISGHTSVYWYQQALGLGLQFLLWYDEGEERNRGNFPPRFSGRQFPNYSSELNVNALELEDSALYLCASSLGSHQPQHFGDGTRLSIL.

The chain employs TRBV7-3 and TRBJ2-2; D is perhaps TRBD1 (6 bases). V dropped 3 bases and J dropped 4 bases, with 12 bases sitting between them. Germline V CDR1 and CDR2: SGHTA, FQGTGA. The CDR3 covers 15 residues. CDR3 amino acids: CASSFNRDVTGELFF. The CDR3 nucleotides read TGTGCCAGCAGCTTTAACAGGGACGTCACCGGGGAGCTGTTTTTT.

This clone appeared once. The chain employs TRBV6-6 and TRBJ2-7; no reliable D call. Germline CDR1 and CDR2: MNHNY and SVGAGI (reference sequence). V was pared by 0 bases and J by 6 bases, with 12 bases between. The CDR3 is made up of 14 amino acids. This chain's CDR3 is CASSYSQIRSEQYF. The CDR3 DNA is TGTGCCAGCAGTTACTCCCAGATCAGGTCCGAGCAGTACTTC.

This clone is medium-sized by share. The CDR3 DNA reads as TGTGCCAGCAGCCAAGATCTTGTGGGGGTCGAGCAGTACTTC. The encoded protein is CASSQDLVGVEQYF. The rearrangement links TRBV4-2 to TRBJ2-7; either TRBD1 or TRBD2 may fit D (5 bases each). Between the trimmed V and J ends, which lost 0 bases and 6 bases, there was a span of 12 bases. This CDR3 spans 14 amino acids. Germline-derived CDR1 and CDR2 are LGHNA and YNFKEQ.

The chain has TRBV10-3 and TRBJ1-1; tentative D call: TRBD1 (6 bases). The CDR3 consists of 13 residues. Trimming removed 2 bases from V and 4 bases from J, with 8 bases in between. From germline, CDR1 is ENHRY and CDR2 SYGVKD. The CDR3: CAISEGGLTEAFF. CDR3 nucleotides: TGTGCCATCAGTGAGGGGGGGCTCACTGAAGCTTTCTTT.